These T cell receptor beta chains were read from a single sample in a study of blood T cell repertoires in COVID-19. TCRdb's table, derived via immunoSEQ multiplex PCR, lists solely in-frame clones and lacks some. The sample carries under 150,000 clones, around four fifths recorded once. Material: peripheral blood. These receptors originate from a woman between 40 and 50 years old with active or convalescent COVID-19. The conserved cysteine and the conserved F or W are not part of the CDR3 here. A D gene is named only where the DNA matches it firmly.

cdr3_aa,v_call,d_call
ASSVVGGASRSEQY,TRBV9,.
ASSQTTRDRFYNEQF,TRBV3-1/TRBV3-2,TRBD1
ASSLAREIDEQF,TRBV7-9,TRBD2
ASSQPTGGSGNTIY,TRBV4-1,TRBD1
ASSFTPVGRPQH,TRBV27,.
ASSLGSGGARGTQY,TRBV7-2,.
ASSQGGSSSYNEQF,TRBV4-3,.
ASSLGGLEAF,TRBV7-9,.
ASSLVQQGYGNTIY,TRBV5-1,.
ASRGGRRLDNSPLH,TRBV27,.
SVVTESYNEQF,TRBV29-1,.
ASTLGQGGYEQY,TRBV28,TRBD1
ASSRTGGFDEQF,TRBV6-4,TRBD1
ASSTQLAVNTDTQY,TRBV19,TRBD2
ASSLFQTNEKLF,TRBV5-1,.
ASSVVEGGPYNEQF,TRBV9,.
ASSSLRGSTNQPQH,TRBV28,.
ASSGNGPGDLDTQY,TRBV6-4,.
ASSPRTSGGVRVYNEQF,TRBV19,TRBD2
ASSLGTGANTYEQY,TRBV5-4,TRBD1
ATSRGNGQGAKNIQY,TRBV15,TRBD1
SVGTGSLGKLF,TRBV29-1,TRBD1
ASSLGVLAGGRETQY,TRBV7-2,TRBD2
ASRQGASYEQY,TRBV6-5,TRBD1
ASSQNRDEKLF,TRBV7-2,.
ASSYPGTGLNTEAF,TRBV6-6,TRBD1
ASSSRNGPGYNQPQH,TRBV7-9,.
ASSLTPPEGYSNQPQH,TRBV27,.